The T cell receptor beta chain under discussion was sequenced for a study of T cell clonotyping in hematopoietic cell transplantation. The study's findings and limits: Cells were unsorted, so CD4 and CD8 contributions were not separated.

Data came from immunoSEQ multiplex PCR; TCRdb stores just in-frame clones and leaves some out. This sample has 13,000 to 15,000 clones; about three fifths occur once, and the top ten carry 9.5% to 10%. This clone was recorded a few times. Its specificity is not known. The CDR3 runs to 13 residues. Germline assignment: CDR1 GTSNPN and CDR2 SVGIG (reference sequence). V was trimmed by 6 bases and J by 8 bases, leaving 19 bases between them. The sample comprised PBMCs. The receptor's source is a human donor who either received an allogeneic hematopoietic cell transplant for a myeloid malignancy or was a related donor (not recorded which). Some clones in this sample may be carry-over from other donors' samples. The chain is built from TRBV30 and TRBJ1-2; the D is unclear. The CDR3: CACPERVSEGYTF. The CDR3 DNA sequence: TGTGCCTGTCCAGAGAGGGTTTCGGAGGGCTACACCTTC.